These T cell receptor beta chains were read from a single sample in a study of T cell repertoires in cytomegalovirus infection. MiXCR was run by TCRdb on the reads, yielding one entry per CDR3 protein. The data contain approximately 260,000 distinct CDR3 sequences, around 15% of them singletons. Sequencing used CD8+ T cells from PBMCs. The receptors here all came from a human donor in good health (CMV status not recorded). Some clones in this sample may be carry-over from other donors' samples. CDR3s include the opening cysteine and the closing phenylalanine or tryptophan. D genes are given only for firm matches. The size field is filled for only some rows; it gives once, few, many or a size class.

D: .; V: TRBV3-1; J: TRBJ2-3; size: .; length: 12; CDR3: CASSQSVDTQYF; DNA: TGTGCCAGCAGCCAGAGTGTAGATACGCAGTATTTT
D: .; V: TRBV4-1; J: TRBJ2-2; size: few; length: 15; CDR3: CASSQVSVPTGELFF; DNA: TGCGCCAGCAGCCAAGTTTCAGTACCAACCGGGGAGCTGTTTTTT
D: .; V: TRBV11-2; J: TRBJ2-2; size: many; length: 14; CDR3: CASSPRDNTGELFF; DNA: TGTGCCAGCAGCCCCCGGGATAACACCGGGGAGCTGTTTTTT
D: TRBD1; V: TRBV7-9; J: TRBJ1-6; size: many; length: 17; CDR3: CASSSSGQGTYNSPLHF; DNA: TGTGCCAGCAGCTCCTCCGGACAGGGTACCTATAATTCACCCCTCCACTTT
D: TRBD2; V: TRBV4-3; J: TRBJ2-1; size: .; length: 20; CDR3: CASSQDRLAGGGSSYNEQFF; DNA: TGCGCCAGCAGCCAAGACAGACTAGCGGGCGGCGGCAGCTCCTACAATGAGCAGTTCTTC
D: TRBD1; V: TRBV19; J: TRBJ2-1; size: .; length: 14; CDR3: CASSLPGQFNEQFF; DNA: TGTGCCAGTAGTTTGCCGGGACAGTTTAATGAGCAGTTCTTC
D: .; V: TRBV11-2; J: TRBJ2-1; size: few; length: 15; CDR3: CASSWVAKGGNEQFF; DNA: TGTGCCAGCAGCTGGGTTGCTAAGGGGGGCAATGAGCAGTTCTTC
D: .; V: TRBV19; J: TRBJ2-1; size: .; length: 16; CDR3: CASSILGDPRPDEQFF; DNA: TGTGCCAGTAGTATCCTCGGCGACCCCAGGCCGGATGAGCAGTTCTTC
D: .; V: TRBV13; J: TRBJ2-1; size: .; length: 15; CDR3: CASSPELGPYNEQFF; DNA: TGTGCCAGCAGTCCGGAACTAGGACCATACAATGAGCAGTTCTTC
D: .; V: TRBV28; J: TRBJ2-2; size: .; length: 16; CDR3: CASTPWAGVNTGELFF; DNA: TGTGCCAGCACCCCGTGGGCAGGGGTTAACACCGGGGAGCTGTTTTTT
D: .; V: TRBV12-5; J: TRBJ2-1; size: .; length: 16; CDR3: CASVPSDRRGGNEQFF; DNA: TGTGCTAGTGTCCCCAGCGACCGTCGAGGGGGCAATGAGCAGTTCTTC
D: .; V: TRBV11-3; J: TRBJ2-1; size: many; length: 12; CDR3: CASSDSYNEQFF; DNA: TGTGCCAGCAGCGACTCATACAATGAGCAGTTCTTC
D: .; V: TRBV5-4; J: TRBJ2-2; size: .; length: 12; CDR3: CASSLQIGELFF; DNA: TGTGCCAGCAGCCTACAGATCGGGGAGCTGTTTTTT
D: TRBD1; V: TRBV12-3/TRBV12-4; J: TRBJ1-1; size: many; length: 15; CDR3: CASSPGQGPNTEAFF; DNA: TGTGCCAGCAGTCCTGGACAGGGCCCGAACACTGAAGCTTTCTTT
D: .; V: TRBV11-1; J: TRBJ2-1; size: .; length: 13; CDR3: CASSPDLGNEQFF; DNA: TGTGCCAGCAGCCCGGACCTGGGCAATGAGCAGTTCTTC
D: .; V: TRBV2; J: TRBJ1-1; size: many; length: 17; CDR3: CASSTTPGGRMNTEAFF; DNA: TGTGCCAGCAGTACGACCCCGGGTGGGCGGATGAACACTGAAGCTTTCTTT
D: .; V: TRBV7-6; J: TRBJ2-3; size: many; length: 17; CDR3: CASSFPRTATSTDTQYF; DNA: TGTGCCAGCAGCTTCCCCCGGACGGCCACTAGCACAGATACGCAGTATTTT
D: TRBD2; V: TRBV6-6; J: TRBJ2-1; size: few; length: 15; CDR3: CASSSTSGGPGEQFF; DNA: TGTGCCAGCAGTTCGACTAGCGGGGGGCCTGGTGAGCAGTTCTTC
D: .; V: TRBV7-9; J: TRBJ2-7; size: many; length: 15; CDR3: CASSFLAGSRDEQYF; DNA: TGTGCCAGCAGCTTTTTGGCAGGGTCTAGGGACGAGCAGTACTTC
D: TRBD1; V: TRBV4-1; J: TRBJ1-5; size: .; length: 14; CDR3: CASSQGQGNQPQHF; DNA: TGCGCCAGCAGCCAAGGACAGGGTAACCAGCCCCAGCATTTT
D: TRBD1; V: TRBV5-6; J: TRBJ1-1; size: .; length: 14; CDR3: CASSFGRGSTEAFF; DNA: TGTGCCAGCAGCTTTGGCAGGGGGAGCACTGAAGCTTTCTTT
D: .; V: TRBV19; J: TRBJ2-2; size: .; length: 16; CDR3: CASSIFSGPDTGELFF; DNA: TGTGCCAGTAGTATTTTCTCGGGACCGGACACCGGGGAGCTGTTTTTT
D: .; V: TRBV6-2/TRBV6-3; J: TRBJ2-7; size: .; length: 16; CDR3: CASSYSNLAKAYEQYF; DNA: TGTGCCAGCAGTTACTCGAATCTAGCGAAAGCCTACGAGCAGTACTTC
D: .; V: TRBV4-1; J: TRBJ1-1; size: few; length: 14; CDR3: CASSQARGNTEAFF; DNA: TGCGCCAGCAGCCAAGCAAGGGGTAACACTGAAGCTTTCTTT
D: .; V: TRBV28; J: TRBJ2-7; size: .; length: 13; CDR3: CASSLRTDFEQYF; DNA: TGTGCCAGCAGTTTAAGGACAGATTTCGAGCAGTACTTC
D: .; V: TRBV9; J: TRBJ1-2; size: few; length: 18; CDR3: CASSARPGPRYLSYGYTF; DNA: TGTGCCAGCAGCGCCCGGCCTGGCCCGCGGTATCTCTCTTATGGCTACACCTTC
D: .; V: TRBV7-9; J: TRBJ2-7; size: many; length: 15; CDR3: CASSSPVDSWDEQYF; DNA: TGTGCCAGCAGCTCGCCCGTGGACAGTTGGGACGAGCAGTACTTC
D: TRBD1; V: TRBV6-1; J: TRBJ2-5; size: many; length: 15; CDR3: CASSLGQGGKETQYF; DNA: TGTGCCAGCAGTCTAGGACAGGGTGGGAAAGAGACCCAGTACTTC
D: TRBD2; V: TRBV6-8; J: TRBJ2-3; size: few; length: 13; CDR3: CASALAVTDTQYF; DNA: TGTGCCAGCGCTCTAGCGGTCACAGATACGCAGTATTTT
D: .; V: TRBV6-8; J: TRBJ1-1; size: few; length: 15; CDR3: CASSYSGGDATEAFF; DNA: TGTGCCAGCAGTTACTCGGGGGGAGATGCCACTGAAGCTTTCTTT
D: TRBD2; V: TRBV11-2; J: TRBJ2-5; size: many; length: 17; CDR3: CASSSWTSGGYQETQYF; DNA: TGTGCCAGCAGCTCTTGGACTAGCGGGGGATACCAAGAGACCCAGTACTTC
D: .; V: TRBV7-9; J: TRBJ1-1; size: few; length: 17; CDR3: CASSPYRTEDMNTEAFF; DNA: TGTGCCAGCAGCCCCTACCGGACGGAAGATATGAACACTGAAGCTTTCTTT
D: .; V: TRBV15; J: TRBJ1-2; size: .; length: 16; CDR3: CATSRDQGTSSYGYTF; DNA: TGTGCCACCAGCAGAGATCAGGGAACAAGCTCTTATGGCTACACCTTC
D: .; V: TRBV4-1; J: TRBJ2-6; size: many; length: 19; CDR3: CASSQDGRGSGSGANVLTF; DNA: TGCGCCAGCAGCCAAGATGGCAGGGGAAGTGGGTCTGGGGCCAACGTCCTGACTTTC
D: .; V: TRBV9; J: TRBJ1-2; size: .; length: 15; CDR3: CASSWTQAGSYGYTF; DNA: TGTGCCAGCAGCTGGACCCAGGCAGGGAGCTATGGCTACACCTTC
D: .; V: TRBV27; J: TRBJ2-3; size: .; length: 13; CDR3: CASSLWPQYTQYF; DNA: TGTGCCAGCAGTTTATGGCCCCAGTATACGCAGTATTTT
D: .; V: TRBV7-9; J: TRBJ1-4; size: many; length: 13; CDR3: CASSLVPSLGLFF; DNA: TGTGCCAGCAGCTTAGTGCCCTCATTGGGGCTGTTTTTT
D: .; V: TRBV4-1; J: TRBJ2-1; size: many; length: 16; CDR3: CASSQFAASSYNEQFF; DNA: TGCGCCAGCAGCCAGTTCGCTGCTAGCTCCTACAATGAGCAGTTCTTC
D: .; V: TRBV7-8; J: TRBJ1-4; size: many; length: 16; CDR3: CASSSAGQPINEKLFF; DNA: TGTGCCAGCAGCTCAGCTGGACAGCCGATAAATGAAAAACTGTTTTTT
D: TRBD1; V: TRBV20-1; J: TRBJ1-2; size: few; length: 15; CDR3: CSARGPQGLVYGYTF; DNA: TGCAGTGCTAGAGGGCCACAGGGGTTGGTCTATGGCTACACCTTC
D: .; V: TRBV12-3/TRBV12-4; J: TRBJ2-2; size: many; length: 16; CDR3: CASSDSGAPNTGELFF; DNA: TGTGCCAGCAGTGACAGCGGAGCCCCGAACACCGGGGAGCTGTTTTTT
D: TRBD1; V: TRBV19; J: TRBJ1-2; size: few; length: 14; CDR3: CASSIGGTGYNYTF; DNA: TGTGCCAGTAGTATAGGCGGGACAGGGTATAACTACACCTTC
D: .; V: TRBV6-5; J: TRBJ2-5; size: few; length: 15; CDR3: CASSYGPGLMETQYF; DNA: TGTGCCAGCAGTTACGGGCCAGGGTTAATGGAGACCCAGTACTTC
D: .; V: TRBV7-2; J: TRBJ2-3; size: .; length: 16; CDR3: CASSLPSGIITDTQYF; DNA: TGTGCCAGCAGTTTACCTTCTGGGATCATCACAGATACGCAGTATTTT
D: .; V: TRBV28; J: TRBJ2-7; size: .; length: 13; CDR3: CASSFISWERQYF; DNA: TGTGCCAGCAGTTTTATCTCTTGGGAGCGGCAGTACTTC
D: TRBD1; V: TRBV5-6; J: TRBJ2-7; size: .; length: 14; CDR3: CASSLRQGANEQYF; DNA: TGTGCCAGCAGCTTGAGGCAGGGGGCGAACGAGCAGTACTTC
D: TRBD1; V: TRBV12-3/TRBV12-4; J: TRBJ1-1; size: many; length: 15; CDR3: CASSLTGGSNTEAFF; DNA: TGTGCCAGCAGCTTAACAGGGGGTTCGAACACTGAAGCTTTCTTT
D: .; V: TRBV6-2/TRBV6-3; J: TRBJ1-1; size: .; length: 15; CDR3: CASSYIYSLNTEAFF; DNA: TGTGCCAGCAGTTATATTTACAGCTTAAACACTGAAGCTTTCTTT
D: .; V: TRBV5-1; J: TRBJ1-2; size: .; length: 13; CDR3: CASSLDRGDGYTF; DNA: TGCGCCAGCAGCTTGGATAGAGGCGATGGCTACACCTTC
D: .; V: TRBV24-1; J: TRBJ2-1; size: many; length: 14; CDR3: CATARVGADNEQFF; DNA: TGTGCCACAGCCAGGGTAGGCGCAGACAATGAGCAGTTCTTC
D: TRBD1; V: TRBV6-2/TRBV6-3; J: TRBJ2-2; size: .; length: 16; CDR3: CASSYSGGTGPGELFF; DNA: TGTGCCAGCAGTTACTCGGGCGGGACAGGGCCCGGGGAGCTGTTTTTT
D: .; V: TRBV5-5; J: TRBJ2-5; size: few; length: 14; CDR3: CASSWMGVGETQYF; DNA: TGTGCCAGCAGCTGGATGGGGGTAGGGGAGACCCAGTACTTC
D: .; V: TRBV4-2; J: TRBJ1-1; size: .; length: 13; CDR3: CASSQEHRTEAFF; DNA: TGTGCCAGCAGCCAAGAACATAGGACTGAAGCTTTCTTT
D: TRBD1; V: TRBV12-3/TRBV12-4; J: TRBJ2-7; size: .; length: 13; CDR3: CASSWTGAGEQYF; DNA: TGTGCCAGCAGTTGGACAGGCGCAGGCGAGCAGTACTTC
D: TRBD1; V: TRBV9; J: TRBJ2-2; size: .; length: 17; CDR3: CASSVWDRGLNTGELFF; DNA: TGTGCCAGCAGCGTTTGGGACAGGGGACTCAACACCGGGGAGCTGTTTTTT